This record concerns one TCR beta chain sequence. Its antigen is still unknown. V trimming: 3 bases; J trimming: 8 bases; junction bases outside the gene matches: 5. CDR1 and CDR2 from the germline V gene are SGHVS and FQNEAQ. The CDR3 totals 13 residues. Samples underwent the assay at deep level. Per the authors' pipeline: Filtering differed since immunoSEQ provided only junctions, with no quality scores. The table came from immunoSEQ multiplex PCR; TCRdb's copy has only in-frame clones and leaves some out. V and J calls plus clone size are reproduced from that table; the DNA served to infer D and trimming. The repertoire includes 1.5 million to 2.5 million clones, about 95% of them detected once, and less than 1.5% sits in the top ten. The naive CD8 subset, CD45RO-negative cells positively selected for CCR7, excluded terminally differentiated effector memory CD45RA+ cells. The entry originates in a study of shared clonotypes between healthy human individuals.

Study outcomes and limitations: Generation of non-shared clonotypes was less probable than generation of clonotypes shared by all four donors.

The sample taken for sequencing was naive CD8+ T cells sorted from blood. The chain joins TRBV7-8 to TRBJ1-2; 8 positions match TRBD1. This sequence was found in a young man in good health. CDR3 amino acids: CASSLGTGRGYTF. CDR3 coding DNA: TGTGCCAGCAGCTTGGGGACAGGCCGGGGCTACACCTTC.